A selection of T cell receptor beta chains follows, all from one sample in a study of blood T cell repertoires in COVID-19. The data were produced by immunoSEQ multiplex PCR, yet TCRdb's version contains in-frame clones alone and is incomplete. The sample carries approximately 220,000 clones, 84% recorded once. The sequenced material came from PBMCs or T cells enriched from blood (not recorded which). All receptors derive from a woman aged 40-49 years who had recovered from COVID-19. CDR3s include the opening cysteine and the closing phenylalanine or tryptophan. The D gene is left open where the match is weak. Some rows have no size entry. The others give once, few or many, or a class for an expanded clone.

d_call,clone_size,j_call,v_call,cdr3_aa,cdr3_nt
NA,NA,TRBJ1-2,TRBV7-9,CASSLGGFIGGDGYTF,TGTGCCAGCAGCTTAGGAGGCTTTATAGGCGGAGATGGCTACACCTTC
NA,NA,TRBJ1-1,TRBV7-2,CASSYPGGLNTEAFF,TGTGCCAGCAGCTACCCAGGAGGTTTGAACACTGAAGCTTTCTTT
NA,few,TRBJ1-1,TRBV6-5,CASSYSEGWQAFF,TGTGCCAGCAGTTACTCGGAGGGATGGCAAGCTTTCTTT
TRBD2,NA,TRBJ2-1,TRBV4-1,CASSQGGTTYNEQFF,TGCGCCAGCAGCCAAGGGGGGACTACCTACAATGAGCAGTTCTTC
TRBD1,many,TRBJ1-6,TRBV2,CASRAGQGTASPLHF,TGTGCCAGCAGAGCCGGACAGGGGACGGCTTCACCCCTCCACTTT
TRBD1,NA,TRBJ1-1,TRBV3-1/TRBV3-2,CASSRRQGARTEAFF,TGTGCCAGCAGCAGACGACAGGGGGCAAGGACTGAAGCTTTCTTT
TRBD2,NA,TRBJ2-1,TRBV3-1/TRBV3-2,CASSGSGRVTNEQFF,TGTGCCAGCAGCGGTAGCGGGAGGGTAACGAATGAGCAGTTCTTC
NA,NA,TRBJ2-5,TRBV2,CASSYTRVQETQYF,TGTGCCAGCAGCTACACGAGGGTCCAAGAGACCCAGTACTTC
NA,NA,TRBJ1-4,TRBV3-1/TRBV3-2,CASSLQSMELFF,TGTGCCAGCAGCCTCCAGTCAATGGAACTGTTTTTT
TRBD2,NA,TRBJ2-7,TRBV7-3,CASSLFAGEEQYF,TGTGCCAGCAGCTTATTTGCGGGAGAAGAGCAGTACTTC
NA,NA,TRBJ1-2,TRBV6-5,CASSRERDGYTF,TGTGCCAGCAGTAGGGAGAGGGATGGCTACACCTTC
NA,NA,TRBJ1-1,TRBV19,CASSAQVFPTEAFF,TGTGCCAGTAGTGCACAGGTATTCCCCACTGAAGCTTTCTTT
TRBD2,once,TRBJ2-1,TRBV10-2,CASSEPRTSGSAFF,TGCGCCAGCAGTGAGCCCAGGACTAGCGGGAGTGCGTTCTTC
TRBD1,NA,TRBJ1-2,TRBV6-6,CASRDQGADYGYTF,TGTGCCAGCAGAGACCAGGGGGCTGACTATGGCTACACCTTC
TRBD2,NA,TRBJ2-3,TRBV9,CASSASRASGLPDTQYF,TGTGCCAGCAGCGCAAGCCGGGCTAGCGGGCTCCCCGATACGCAGTATTTT
TRBD2,NA,TRBJ2-1,TRBV7-3,CASSSGRGPLNEQFF,TGTGCCAGCAGTAGCGGGAGGGGCCCCCTCAATGAGCAGTTCTTC
NA,NA,TRBJ1-2,TRBV21-1,CASSKPAANYGYTF,TGTGCCAGCAGCAAACCGGCGGCTAACTATGGCTACACCTTC
NA,NA,TRBJ1-5,TRBV27,CASRQGVVNQPQHF,TGTGCCAGCAGACAGGGAGTGGTCAATCAGCCCCAGCATTTT
NA,NA,TRBJ1-5,TRBV4-1,CASSQGLPGGFNQPQHF,TGCGCCAGCAGCCAAGGCCTCCCCGGAGGGTTCAATCAGCCCCAGCATTTT
NA,once,TRBJ1-5,TRBV28,CASRTTGSFNQPQHF,TGTGCCAGCAGGACGACGGGATCCTTCAATCAGCCCCAGCATTTT
TRBD2,NA,TRBJ2-5,TRBV24-1,CATSKPGGQETQYF,TGTGCCACCAGTAAACCGGGAGGACAAGAGACCCAGTACTTC
NA,once,TRBJ2-7,TRBV27,CASSQRPFSTHPEEYEQYF,TGTGCCAGCAGCCAACGGCCCTTTTCGACGCATCCAGAGGAATACGAGCAGTACTTC
TRBD2,NA,TRBJ2-1,TRBV20-1,CSASSGRSNLKQFF,TGCAGTGCTAGTAGCGGGAGGTCAAATTTGAAGCAGTTCTTC
TRBD1,NA,TRBJ1-5,TRBV19,CASTSQGDNQPQHF,TGTGCCAGTACTAGCCAGGGGGACAATCAGCCCCAGCATTTT
NA,NA,TRBJ1-2,TRBV3-1/TRBV3-2,CASSQLYGYTF,TGTGCCAGCAGCCAATTATATGGCTACACCTTC
TRBD1,once,TRBJ2-7,TRBV5-4,CASSLEQGEGEQYF,TGTGCCAGCAGCTTGGAACAGGGGGAAGGTGAGCAGTACTTC
TRBD1,NA,TRBJ1-5,TRBV28,CASSPRGLRSNQPQHF,TGTGCCAGCAGTCCCAGGGGGCTTAGAAGCAATCAGCCCCAGCATTTT
TRBD1,few,TRBJ2-2,TRBV14,CASSLGTGGTGELFF,TGTGCCAGCAGCCTCGGGACAGGGGGGACCGGGGAGCTGTTTTTT
NA,NA,TRBJ2-3,TRBV5-1,CASSLAVAAQGTQYF,TGCGCCAGCAGCTTGGCGGTAGCCGCCCAGGGTACGCAGTATTTT
TRBD2,NA,TRBJ2-3,TRBV27,CGTSGRWDHTDTQYF,TGTGGGACTAGCGGGAGATGGGACCACACAGATACGCAGTATTTT
NA,NA,TRBJ2-7,TRBV7-8,CASSPPYNEQYF,TGTGCCAGCAGCCCCCCTTATAACGAGCAGTACTTC
TRBD1,NA,TRBJ2-3,TRBV5-1,CASSLRQGADTQYF,TGCGCCAGCAGCTTGCGACAGGGGGCAGATACGCAGTATTTT
TRBD1,NA,TRBJ1-1,TRBV18,CASSPWTGSTEAFF,TGTGCCAGCTCACCTTGGACAGGATCCACTGAAGCTTTCTTT
TRBD1,NA,TRBJ2-3,TRBV27,CASSTLDRADTQYF,TGTGCCAGCAGTACCTTGGACAGGGCAGATACGCAGTATTTT
TRBD2,NA,TRBJ2-3,TRBV28,CASSHSGRQDTQYF,TGTGCCAGCAGCCATAGCGGGAGACAAGATACGCAGTATTTT
TRBD2,NA,TRBJ2-1,TRBV2,CASSDGTSGRAGQFF,TGTGCCAGCAGTGACGGGACTAGCGGGAGGGCCGGGCAGTTCTTC
TRBD2,NA,TRBJ2-1,TRBV18,CASSPPNIPGLAGVSSYNEQFF,TGTGCCAGCTCACCACCGAACATACCGGGACTAGCGGGGGTAAGCTCCTACAATGAGCAGTTCTTC
TRBD1,NA,TRBJ2-3,TRBV13,CASSYVPGQGRGVYDTDTQYF,TGTGCCAGCAGCTACGTCCCTGGACAGGGCCGAGGGGTATATGACACAGATACGCAGTATTTT
NA,NA,TRBJ2-1,TRBV18,CASSAGQSSYNEQFF,TGTGCCAGCTCAGCGGGACAGAGCTCCTACAATGAGCAGTTCTTC
TRBD2,few,TRBJ2-2,TRBV7-2,CASSFTAGVGTGELFF,TGTGCCAGCAGCTTTACAGCGGGAGTAGGCACCGGGGAGCTGTTTTTT